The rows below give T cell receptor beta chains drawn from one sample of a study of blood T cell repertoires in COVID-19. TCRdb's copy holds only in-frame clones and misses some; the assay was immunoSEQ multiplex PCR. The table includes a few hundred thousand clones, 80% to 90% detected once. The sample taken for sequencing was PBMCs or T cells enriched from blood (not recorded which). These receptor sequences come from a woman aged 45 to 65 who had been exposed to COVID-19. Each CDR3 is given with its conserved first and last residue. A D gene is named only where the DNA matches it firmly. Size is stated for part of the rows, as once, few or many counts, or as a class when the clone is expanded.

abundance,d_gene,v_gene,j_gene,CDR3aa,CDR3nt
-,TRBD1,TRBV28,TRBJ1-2,CASSLLTGVGYGYTF,TGTGCCAGCAGTTTACTGACAGGGGTTGGCTATGGCTACACCTTC
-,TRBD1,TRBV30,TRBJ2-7,CASKPRDRSYEQYF,TGTGCCTCCAAGCCTCGGGACAGAAGCTACGAGCAGTACTTC
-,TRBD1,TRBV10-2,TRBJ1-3,CASSEGQGAGNTIYF,TGCGCCAGCAGTGAAGGTCAGGGGGCTGGAAACACCATATATTTT
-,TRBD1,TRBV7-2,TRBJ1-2,CASSFTGDWGYTF,TGTGCCAGCAGCTTTACAGGGGATTGGGGCTACACCTTC
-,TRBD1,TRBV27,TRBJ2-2,CASSPDRVGTGELFF,TGTGCCAGCAGCCCCGACAGGGTCGGCACCGGGGAGCTGTTTTTT
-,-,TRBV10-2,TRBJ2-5,CASGPMGGQETQYF,TGCGCCAGCGGACCCATGGGGGGTCAAGAGACCCAGTACTTC
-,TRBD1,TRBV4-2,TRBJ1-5,CASSQEGRGDQPQHF,TGTGCCAGCAGCCAAGAAGGCAGGGGGGATCAGCCCCAGCATTTT
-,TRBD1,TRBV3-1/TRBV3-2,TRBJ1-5,CASSPGQGYNQPQHF,TGTGCCAGCAGCCCCGGACAGGGTTATAATCAGCCCCAGCATTTT
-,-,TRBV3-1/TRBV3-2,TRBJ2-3,CASSQGGDTQYF,TGTGCCAGCAGCCAAGGAGGAGATACGCAGTATTTT
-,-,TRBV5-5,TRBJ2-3,CASSLETDTDTQYF,TGTGCCAGCAGCTTGGAGACAGACACAGATACGCAGTATTTT
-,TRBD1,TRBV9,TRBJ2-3,CASSIRQGGTDTQYF,TGTGCCAGCAGCATTCGACAGGGGGGAACAGATACGCAGTATTTT
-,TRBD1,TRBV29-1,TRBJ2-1,CSVSPRTGSSYNEQFF,TGCAGCGTTTCACCTAGGACAGGGAGCTCCTACAATGAGCAGTTCTTC
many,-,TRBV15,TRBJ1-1,CATSRDPQLRAFF,TGTGCCACCAGCAGAGATCCCCAACTAAGGGCTTTCTTT
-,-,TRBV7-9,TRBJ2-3,CASSSLEGVTDTQYF,TGTGCCAGCAGCTCATTAGAGGGGGTGACAGATACGCAGTATTTT
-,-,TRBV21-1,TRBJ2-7,CASSKERGTGEDEQYF,TGTGCCAGCAGCAAAGAGCGTGGGACAGGGGAGGACGAGCAGTACTTC
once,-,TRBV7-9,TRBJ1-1,CASSLGGLGNTEAFF,TGTGCCAGCAGCTTAGGGGGGCTTGGGAACACTGAAGCTTTCTTT
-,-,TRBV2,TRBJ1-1,CASSSTGNTEAFF,TGTGCCAGCAGTTCCACAGGGAACACTGAAGCTTTCTTT
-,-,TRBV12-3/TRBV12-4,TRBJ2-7,CASSVSVLYEQYF,TGTGCCAGCAGTGTCAGTGTTTTGTACGAGCAGTACTTC
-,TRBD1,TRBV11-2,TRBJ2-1,CASSLGLGGGLNEQFF,TGTGCCAGCAGCTTAGGCTTAGGGGGCGGGCTGAATGAGCAGTTCTTC
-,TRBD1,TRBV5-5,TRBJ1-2,CASSLLTRDSNYGYTF,TGTGCCAGCAGCCTCCTTACTCGGGACAGTAACTATGGCTACACCTTC
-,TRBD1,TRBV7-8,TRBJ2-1,CASNLGQGYNEQFF,TGTGCCAGCAACTTGGGACAGGGATACAATGAGCAGTTCTTC
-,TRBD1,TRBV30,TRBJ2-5,CASMRQGAQETQYF,TGTGCCTCAATGAGACAGGGGGCTCAAGAGACCCAGTACTTC
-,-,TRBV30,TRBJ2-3,CAWERRGTNTQYF,TGTGCCTGGGAGAGGCGGGGAACCAATACGCAGTATTTT
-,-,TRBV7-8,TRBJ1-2,CASSLGRDGYTF,TGTGCCAGCAGCTTAGGCAGGGATGGCTACACCTTC
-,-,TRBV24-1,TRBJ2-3,CATSEVDKSGTDTQYF,TGTGCCACCAGTGAGGTGGACAAATCGGGCACAGATACGCAGTATTTT
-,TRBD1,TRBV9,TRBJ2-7,CASSATGASYEQYF,TGTGCCAGCAGCGCGACAGGGGCCTCCTACGAGCAGTACTTC
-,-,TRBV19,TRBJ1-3,CASSPRGGLIPSGNTIYF,TGTGCCAGTAGTCCACGGGGGGGGCTGATCCCCTCTGGAAACACCATATATTTT
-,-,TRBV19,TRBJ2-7,CASSIPGKEEQYF,TGTGCCAGTAGTATTCCAGGGAAGGAGGAGCAGTACTTC
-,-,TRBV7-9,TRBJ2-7,CASSSSRLPVWEQYF,TGTGCCAGCAGCTCCTCCAGGCTACCAGTCTGGGAGCAGTACTTC
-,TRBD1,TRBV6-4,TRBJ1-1,CASREPGGRAFF,TGTGCCAGCAGAGAGCCAGGGGGCAGAGCTTTCTTT
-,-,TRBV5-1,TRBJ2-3,CASSSLRLGTDTQYF,TGCGCCAGCAGCTCTCTGCGACTAGGCACAGATACGCAGTATTTT
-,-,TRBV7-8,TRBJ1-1,CASSAGNTEAFF,TGTGCCAGCAGCGCGGGAAACACTGAAGCTTTCTTT